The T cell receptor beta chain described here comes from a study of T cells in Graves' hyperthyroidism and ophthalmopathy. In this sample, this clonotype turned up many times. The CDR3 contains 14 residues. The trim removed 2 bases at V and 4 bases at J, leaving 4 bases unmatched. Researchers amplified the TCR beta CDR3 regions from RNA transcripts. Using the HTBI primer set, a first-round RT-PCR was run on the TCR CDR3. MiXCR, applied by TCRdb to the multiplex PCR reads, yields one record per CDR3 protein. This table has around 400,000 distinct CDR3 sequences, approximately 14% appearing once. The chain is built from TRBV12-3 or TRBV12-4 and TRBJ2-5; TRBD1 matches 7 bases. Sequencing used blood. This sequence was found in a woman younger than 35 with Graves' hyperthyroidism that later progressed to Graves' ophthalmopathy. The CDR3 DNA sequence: TGTGCCAGCAGTTTAATAGCAGGGGGAGAGACCCAGTACTTC. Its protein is CASSLIAGGETQYF.